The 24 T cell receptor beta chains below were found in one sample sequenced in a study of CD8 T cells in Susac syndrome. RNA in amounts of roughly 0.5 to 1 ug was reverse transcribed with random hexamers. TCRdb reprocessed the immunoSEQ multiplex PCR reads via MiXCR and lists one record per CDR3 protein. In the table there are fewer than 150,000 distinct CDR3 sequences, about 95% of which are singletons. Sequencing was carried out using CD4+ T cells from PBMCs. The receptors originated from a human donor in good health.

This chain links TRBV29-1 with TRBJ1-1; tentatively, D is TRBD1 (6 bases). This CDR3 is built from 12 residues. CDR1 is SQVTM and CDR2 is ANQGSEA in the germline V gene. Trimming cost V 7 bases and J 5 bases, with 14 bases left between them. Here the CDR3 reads CSGRGLPTEAFF. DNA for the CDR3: TGCAGCGGCCGGGGGCTGCCGACTGAAGCTTTCTTT.

In DNA, the CDR3 is TGCAGTGCTAGAGAGAGTGGGTCCAAAAACATTCAGTACTTC. Translating gives CSARESGSKNIQYF. The chain has TRBV20-1 and TRBJ2-4; D gene unclear. Germline assignment: CDR1 DFQATT and CDR2 SNEGSKA (reference sequence). The CDR3 runs 14 residues. V was trimmed by 0 bases and J by 2 bases, leaving 8 bases between them.

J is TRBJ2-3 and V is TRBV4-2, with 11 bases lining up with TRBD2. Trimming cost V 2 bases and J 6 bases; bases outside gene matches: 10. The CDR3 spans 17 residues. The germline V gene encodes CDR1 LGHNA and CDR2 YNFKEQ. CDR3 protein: CASSQSTSGARADTQYF. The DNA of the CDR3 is TGTGCCAGCAGCCAATCGACTAGCGGGGCTAGGGCGGATACGCAGTATTTT.

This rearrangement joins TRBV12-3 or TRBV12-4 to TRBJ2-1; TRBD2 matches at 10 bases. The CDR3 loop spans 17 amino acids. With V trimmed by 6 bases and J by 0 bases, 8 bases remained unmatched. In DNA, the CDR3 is TGTGCCAGCAGCCCCTCAGGACTAGCGGCCTCCTACAATGAGCAGTTCTTC. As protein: CASSPSGLAASYNEQFF.

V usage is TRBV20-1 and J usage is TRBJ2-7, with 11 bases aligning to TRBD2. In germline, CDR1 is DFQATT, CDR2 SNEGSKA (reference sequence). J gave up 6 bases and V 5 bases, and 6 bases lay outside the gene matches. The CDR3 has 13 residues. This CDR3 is CSAPTSGSIEQYF. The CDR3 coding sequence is TGCAGTGCTCCTACTAGCGGGAGTATCGAGCAGTACTTC.

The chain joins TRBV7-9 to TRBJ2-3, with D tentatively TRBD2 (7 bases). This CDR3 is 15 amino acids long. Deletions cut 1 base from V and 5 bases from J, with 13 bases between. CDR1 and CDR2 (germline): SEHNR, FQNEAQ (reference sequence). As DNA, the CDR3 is TGTGCCAGCAGCTTAGAAGGGGGGGGCGAAGATACGCAGTATTTT. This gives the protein CASSLEGGGEDTQYF.

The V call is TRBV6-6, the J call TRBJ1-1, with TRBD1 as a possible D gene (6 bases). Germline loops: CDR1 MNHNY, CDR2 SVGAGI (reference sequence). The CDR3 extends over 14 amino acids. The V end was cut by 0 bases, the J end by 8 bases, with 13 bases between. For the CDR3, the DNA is TGTGCCAGCAGTTACTCTGGGACAAAATGGGAAGCTTTCTTT. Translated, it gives CASSYSGTKWEAFF.

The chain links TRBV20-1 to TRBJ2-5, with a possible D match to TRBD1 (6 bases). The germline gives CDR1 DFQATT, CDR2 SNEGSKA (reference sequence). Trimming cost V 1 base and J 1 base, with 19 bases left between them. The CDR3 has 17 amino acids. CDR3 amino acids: CSARATIRTGSQETQYF. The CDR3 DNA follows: TGCAGTGCTAGAGCCACGATAAGAACAGGGTCCCAAGAGACCCAGTACTTC.

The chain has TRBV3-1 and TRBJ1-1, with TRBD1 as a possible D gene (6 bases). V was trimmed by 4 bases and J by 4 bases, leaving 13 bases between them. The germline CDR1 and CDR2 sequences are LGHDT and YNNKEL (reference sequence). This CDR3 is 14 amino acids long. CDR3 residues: CASSRLQGFTEAFF. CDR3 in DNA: TGTGCCAGCAGCCGCTTACAGGGATTCACTGAAGCTTTCTTT.

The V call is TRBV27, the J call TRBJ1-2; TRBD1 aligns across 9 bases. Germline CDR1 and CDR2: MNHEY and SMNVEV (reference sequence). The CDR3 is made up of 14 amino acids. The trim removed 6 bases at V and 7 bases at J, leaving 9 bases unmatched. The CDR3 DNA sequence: TGTGCCAGCAGCCCAGGACAGGGGATCAGTGGCTACACCTTC. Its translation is CASSPGQGISGYTF.

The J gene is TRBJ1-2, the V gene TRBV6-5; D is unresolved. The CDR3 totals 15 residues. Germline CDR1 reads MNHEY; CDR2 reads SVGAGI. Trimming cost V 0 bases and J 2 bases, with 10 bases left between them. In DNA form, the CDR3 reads TGTGCCAGCAGTTACTCCTCGGCCAGGAACTATGGCTACACCTTC. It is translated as CASSYSSARNYGYTF.

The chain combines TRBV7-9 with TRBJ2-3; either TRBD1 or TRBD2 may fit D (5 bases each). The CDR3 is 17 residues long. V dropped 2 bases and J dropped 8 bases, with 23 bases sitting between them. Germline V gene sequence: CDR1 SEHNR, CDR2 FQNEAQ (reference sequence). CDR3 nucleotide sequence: TGTGCCAGCAGCTTAAAGTCGGGCTTAGGGACGTTGGGTACGCAGTATTTT. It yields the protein CASSLKSGLGTLGTQYF.

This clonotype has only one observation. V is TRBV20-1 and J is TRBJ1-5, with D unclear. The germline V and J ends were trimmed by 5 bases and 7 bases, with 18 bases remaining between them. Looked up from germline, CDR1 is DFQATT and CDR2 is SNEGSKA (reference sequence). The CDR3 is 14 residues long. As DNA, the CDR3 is TGCAGTGCTGTCCTTGCGAAGGGAAGGCAGCCCCAGCATTTT. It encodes CSAVLAKGRQPQHF.

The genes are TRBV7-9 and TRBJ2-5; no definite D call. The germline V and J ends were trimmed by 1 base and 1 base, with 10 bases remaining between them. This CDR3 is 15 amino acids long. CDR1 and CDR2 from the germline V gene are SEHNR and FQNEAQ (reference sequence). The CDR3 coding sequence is TGTGCCAGCAGCTTAGAAAACATCCGCCAAGAGACCCAGTACTTC. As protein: CASSLENIRQETQYF. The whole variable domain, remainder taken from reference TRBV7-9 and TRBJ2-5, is DTGVSQNPRHKITKRGQNVTFRCDPISEHNRLYWYRQTLGQGPEFLTYFQNEAQLEKSRLLSDRFSAERPKGSFSTLEIQRTEQGDSAMYLCASSLENIRQETQYFGPGTRLLVL.

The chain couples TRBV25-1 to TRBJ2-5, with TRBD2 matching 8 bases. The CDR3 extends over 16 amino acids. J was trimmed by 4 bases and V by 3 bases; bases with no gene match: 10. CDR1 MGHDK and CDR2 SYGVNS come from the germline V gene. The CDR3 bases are TGTGCCAGCAGTGAGTTAAGAAGCGGGGGCTCAGAGACCCAGTACTTC. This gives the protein CASSELRSGGSETQYF.

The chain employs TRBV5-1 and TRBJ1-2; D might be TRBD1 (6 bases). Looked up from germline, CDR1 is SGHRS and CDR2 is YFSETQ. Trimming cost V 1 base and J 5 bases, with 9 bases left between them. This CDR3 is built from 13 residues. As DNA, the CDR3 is TGCGCCAGCAGCTTGATAGGGGGGTATGGCTACACCTTC. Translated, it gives CASSLIGGYGYTF.

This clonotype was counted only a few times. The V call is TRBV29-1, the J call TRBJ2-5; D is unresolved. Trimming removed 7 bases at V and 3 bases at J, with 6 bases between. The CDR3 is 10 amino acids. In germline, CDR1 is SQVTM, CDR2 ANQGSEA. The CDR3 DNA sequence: TGCAGCGGGGGTGAAGAGACCCAGTACTTC. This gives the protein CSGGEETQYF.

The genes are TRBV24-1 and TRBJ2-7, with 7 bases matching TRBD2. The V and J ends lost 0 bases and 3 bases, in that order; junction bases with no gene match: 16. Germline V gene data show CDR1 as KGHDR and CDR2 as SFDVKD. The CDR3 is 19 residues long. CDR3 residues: CATSDLLLAAGTGDYEQYF. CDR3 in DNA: TGTGCCACCAGTGATTTGCTTCTAGCGGCGGGTACGGGTGACTACGAGCAGTACTTC.

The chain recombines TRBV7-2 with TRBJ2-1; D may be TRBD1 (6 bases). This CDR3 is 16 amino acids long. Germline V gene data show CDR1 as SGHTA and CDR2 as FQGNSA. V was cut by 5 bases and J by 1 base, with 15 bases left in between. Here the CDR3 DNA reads TGTGCCAGCAGCCAAGAGGGGGATCCTTCCTACAATGAGCAGTTCTTC. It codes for CASSQEGDPSYNEQFF.

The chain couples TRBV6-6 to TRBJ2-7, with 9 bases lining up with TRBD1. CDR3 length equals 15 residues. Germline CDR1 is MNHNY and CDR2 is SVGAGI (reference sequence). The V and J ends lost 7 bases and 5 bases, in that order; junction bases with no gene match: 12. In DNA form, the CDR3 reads TGTGCCAGCAAAAACCCGGGACAGGGCATCCACGAGCAGTACTTC. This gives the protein CASKNPGQGIHEQYF.

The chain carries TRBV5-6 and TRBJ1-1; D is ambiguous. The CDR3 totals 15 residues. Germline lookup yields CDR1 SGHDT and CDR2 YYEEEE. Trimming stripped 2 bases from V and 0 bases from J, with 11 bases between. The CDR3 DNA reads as TGTGCCAGCAGCTTCGATTTGACGGTGAACACTGAAGCTTTCTTT. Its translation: CASSFDLTVNTEAFF. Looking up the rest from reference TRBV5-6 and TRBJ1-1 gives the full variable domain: DAGVTQSPTHLIKTRGQQVTLRCSPKSGHDTVSWYQQALGQGPQFIFQYYEEEERQRGNFPDRFSGHQFPNYSSELNVNALLLGDSALYLCASSFDLTVNTEAFFGQGTRLTVV.

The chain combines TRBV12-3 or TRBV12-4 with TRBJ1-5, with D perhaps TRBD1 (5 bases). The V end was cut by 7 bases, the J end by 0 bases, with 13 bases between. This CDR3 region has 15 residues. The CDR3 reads CASTPMGDSNQPQHF. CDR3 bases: TGTGCCAGCACCCCTATGGGGGATAGCAATCAGCCCCAGCATTTT.

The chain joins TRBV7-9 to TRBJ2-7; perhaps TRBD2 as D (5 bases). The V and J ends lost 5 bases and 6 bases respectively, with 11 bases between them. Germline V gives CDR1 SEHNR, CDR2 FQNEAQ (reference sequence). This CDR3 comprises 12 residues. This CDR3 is CASSRIEGEQYF. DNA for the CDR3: TGTGCCAGCAGCCGTATAGAGGGCGAGCAGTACTTC. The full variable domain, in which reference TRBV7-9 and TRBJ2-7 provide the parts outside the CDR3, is DTGVSQNPRHKITKRGQNVTFRCDPISEHNRLYWYRQTLGQGPEFLTYFQNEAQLEKSRLLSDRFSAERPKGSFSTLEIQRTEQGDSAMYLCASSRIEGEQYFGPGTRLTVT.

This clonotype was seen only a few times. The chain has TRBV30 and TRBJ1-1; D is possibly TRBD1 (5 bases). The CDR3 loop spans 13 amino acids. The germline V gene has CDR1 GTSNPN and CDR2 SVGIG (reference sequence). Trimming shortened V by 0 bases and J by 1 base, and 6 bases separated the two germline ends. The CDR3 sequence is CAWSVQGNTEAFF. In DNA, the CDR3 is TGTGCCTGGAGTGTCCAGGGGAACACTGAAGCTTTCTTT.